The 6 T cell receptor beta chains given below trace back to one sample, sequenced in a study of blood T cell repertoires in COVID-19. Profiled with immunoSEQ multiplex PCR; TCRdb holds only in-frame clones, not every one. Among about 65,000 clones, around 83% were seen once, and the ten largest hold more than 8.5%. Sequencing was carried out using peripheral blood. All receptors derive from a middle-aged man with COVID-19, enrolled during active disease.

The CDR3 loop is CASSRGGSNSPLHF. CDR3 bases: TGTGCCAGCAGCCGAGGGGGTTCTAATTCACCCCTCCACTTT. V is TRBV5-6 and J is TRBJ1-6; weak D call: TRBD1 (6 bases). Looked up from germline, CDR1 is SGHDT and CDR2 is YYEEEE. The CDR3 spans 14 residues. The germline V and J ends were trimmed by 4 bases and 6 bases, with 11 bases remaining between them.

The chain is built from TRBV4-3 and TRBJ2-1; 11 bases agree with TRBD2. Unmatched junction bases numbered 1, after V lost 3 bases and J lost 0 bases. Per germline, CDR1 LGHNA and CDR2 YSLEER. The CDR3 has 16 amino acids. Written as DNA, the CDR3 is TGCGCCAGCAGCCAGACTAGCGGGAACTCCTACAATGAGCAGTTCTTC. Its translation: CASSQTSGNSYNEQFF.

This clone was observed a handful of times. This chain joins TRBV3-1 (or the pseudogene TRBV3-2) and TRBJ1-1; D is possibly TRBD1 (5 bases). The CDR3 loop spans 12 amino acids. Trimming removed 1 base from V and 10 bases from J, with 10 bases in between. The germline V gene encodes CDR1 LGHDT and CDR2 YNNKEL (reference sequence). The CDR3 region has the DNA TGTGCCAGCAGCCAAGGGGGCAGAGGAGCTTTCTTT. Residues: CASSQGGRGAFF.

The J gene is TRBJ2-2, the V gene TRBV6-1, with D possibly being TRBD2 (6 bases). The germline gives CDR1 MNHNS, CDR2 SASEGT. V was cut by 4 bases and J by 4 bases, with 16 bases left in between. There are 16 residues in the CDR3. This CDR3 is CASSAGQLALTGELFF. CDR3 nucleotide sequence: TGTGCCAGCAGTGCCGGGCAACTAGCTCTCACCGGGGAGCTGTTTTTT.

The V gene is TRBV28, the J gene TRBJ1-5, with D unclear. The germline V gene has CDR1 MDHEN and CDR2 SYDVKM. The CDR3 consists of 15 residues. V shed 6 bases and J shed 5 bases, with 17 bases lying between them. DNA of the CDR3: TGTGCCAGCAGCTCAATGGACGGGCGGGATCAGCCCCAGCATTTT. Encoded protein: CASSSMDGRDQPQHF.

This chain uses TRBV30 with TRBJ1-5; the D is unclear. Between the trimmed V and J ends, which lost 3 bases and 2 bases, there was a span of 17 bases. The length of the CDR3 is 16 residues. Germline CDR1 GTSNPN, CDR2 SVGIG (reference sequence). DNA for the CDR3: TGTGCCTGGAGCCTACCCCTACGATCGGGCAATCAGCCCCAGCATTTT. It specifies CAWSLPLRSGNQPQHF.